This is a list of T cell receptor beta chains from one sample in a study of OX40 agonist ivuxolimab in advanced cancers. Repertoires were generated with immunoSEQ multiplex PCR, while TCRdb's copy carries only in-frame clones and drops some. The repertoire holds 58,000 or so clones, with approximately 92% as singletons. The sequencing here drew on CD4+ or CD8+ T cells sorted from blood, taken in a trial of the OX40 agonist ivuxolimab. The origin of the receptors is an adult with an advanced solid tumor such as melanoma, head and neck, liver or kidney cancer. Both conserved end residues are part of each CDR3. A D gene is named only where the DNA matches it firmly. Rows may omit the clone size; those that give it use once, few, many or a size class.

size	V	J	D	CDR3	DNA
-	TRBV7-3	TRBJ1-2	-	CASSLDANYGYTF	TGTGCCAGCAGCCTCGATGCTAACTATGGCTACACCTTC
-	TRBV21-1	TRBJ2-4	-	CASSRPNPTGEAKNIQYF	TGTGCCAGCAGCCGTCCTAACCCGACAGGGGAGGCCAAAAACATTCAGTACTTC
-	TRBV7-8	TRBJ1-3	-	CASSLAPQTDSGNTIYF	TGTGCCAGCAGCTTAGCCCCCCAGACAGACTCTGGAAACACCATATATTTT
-	TRBV7-6	TRBJ1-5	TRBD1	CASSPGQGISNQPQHF	TGTGCCAGCAGCCCGGGACAGGGGATCAGCAATCAGCCCCAGCATTTT
few	TRBV11-2	TRBJ2-7	TRBD1	CASSRDRAREQYF	TGTGCCAGCAGCCGGGACAGGGCACGCGAGCAGTACTTC
-	TRBV2	TRBJ2-2	-	CASSGRGPGTGELFF	TGTGCCAGCAGCGGGCGGGGGCCGGGCACCGGGGAGCTGTTTTTT
-	TRBV4-2	TRBJ2-7	TRBD1	CASSPTGTGTYEQYF	TGTGCCAGCAGCCCAACCGGGACAGGGACCTACGAGCAGTACTTC
-	TRBV19	TRBJ1-1	TRBD1	CASSPGTGGRTEAFF	TGTGCCAGTAGTCCCGGGACAGGGGGTCGCACTGAAGCTTTCTTT
-	TRBV7-9	TRBJ2-1	-	CASSPVPHLGRQFF	TGTGCCAGCAGCCCTGTCCCTCATTTGGGGCGGCAGTTCTTC
-	TRBV10-3	TRBJ2-5	-	CAIRGQHQQETQYF	TGTGCCATCAGAGGACAGCACCAACAAGAGACCCAGTACTTC
-	TRBV6-1	TRBJ2-1	TRBD1	CASETGFNEQFF	TGTGCCAGCGAGACAGGGTTCAATGAGCAGTTCTTC
-	TRBV4-1	TRBJ2-7	-	CASSQGGWRSEQYF	TGCGCCAGCAGCCAAGGGGGATGGCGCAGCGAGCAGTACTTC
once	TRBV28	TRBJ2-3	TRBD1	CASSLPRVRQGVADTQYF	TGTGCCAGCAGTTTACCTCGGGTGAGACAGGGTGTGGCAGATACGCAGTATTTT
-	TRBV5-4	TRBJ2-1	TRBD1	CASSRQGAQHEQFF	TGTGCCAGCAGCCGACAGGGGGCGCAACATGAGCAGTTCTTC
-	TRBV2	TRBJ2-7	-	CASRIAEQYF	TGTGCCAGCAGGATAGCCGAGCAGTACTTC
few	TRBV6-6	TRBJ1-2	-	CASSPTRAFTQGYTF	TGTGCCAGCAGTCCGACTAGGGCCTTTACGCAAGGCTACACCTTC
-	TRBV19	TRBJ2-5	TRBD2	CASSRRGTSEETQYF	TGTGCCAGTAGTCGACGAGGGACTAGTGAAGAGACCCAGTACTTC
-	TRBV27	TRBJ1-4	TRBD1	CASSPTRGGLGEKLFF	TGTGCCAGCAGTCCTACCAGAGGGGGCTTGGGTGAAAAACTGTTTTTT
-	TRBV6-5	TRBJ1-1	-	CASSYRGTNTEAFF	TGTGCCAGCAGTTACAGGGGAACGAACACTGAAGCTTTCTTT
-	TRBV19	TRBJ1-5	-	CASSEGVNQPQHF	TGTGCCAGTAGTGAGGGGGTAAACCAGCCCCAGCATTTT
-	TRBV6-6	TRBJ1-4	-	CASSYSGEGSEKLFF	TGTGCCAGCAGTTACTCGGGGGAGGGTAGTGAAAAACTGTTTTTT
once	TRBV4-3	TRBJ2-2	-	CASSPLGRENTGELFF	TGCGCCAGCAGCCCACTCGGCCGGGAGAACACCGGGGAGCTGTTTTTT
-	TRBV29-1	TRBJ2-3	-	CSVVKGADTQYF	TGCAGCGTTGTTAAGGGAGCAGATACGCAGTATTTT
-	TRBV6-1	TRBJ2-5	-	CASSRVEGEETQYF	TGTGCCAGCAGTAGGGTCGAGGGTGAGGAGACCCAGTACTTC
-	TRBV9	TRBJ2-3	-	CASSPLGGILTDTQYF	TGTGCCAGCAGCCCGCTTGGGGGGATACTCACAGATACGCAGTATTTT
-	TRBV18	TRBJ2-7	-	CASSPPVQGYTHEQYF	TGTGCCAGCTCACCACCCGTCCAGGGATATACGCACGAGCAGTACTTC
-	TRBV2	TRBJ1-2	TRBD1	CASRHRGGYTF	TGTGCCAGCAGACACAGGGGAGGCTACACCTTC
-	TRBV5-1	TRBJ2-1	-	CASSDRLGGDNEQFF	TGCGCCAGCAGCGATCGCTTAGGAGGGGACAATGAGCAGTTCTTC
-	TRBV6-5	TRBJ2-7	TRBD1	CASSYERQGHEQYF	TGTGCCAGCAGTTACGAGAGACAGGGCCACGAGCAGTACTTC
-	TRBV28	TRBJ1-1	-	CASSSGTPEAFF	TGTGCCAGCAGTTCCGGGACACCTGAAGCTTTCTTT
-	TRBV20-1	TRBJ2-7	-	CSATPGYEQYF	TGCAGTGCTACCCCGGGGTACGAGCAGTACTTC
-	TRBV11-1	TRBJ1-1	-	CASSLGANTGAFF	TGTGCCAGCAGCTTGGGCGCGAACACTGGAGCTTTCTTT
once	TRBV28	TRBJ2-5	TRBD1	CASRPTGVETQYF	TGTGCCAGCAGACCCACAGGGGTAGAGACCCAGTACTTC
-	TRBV19	TRBJ2-1	TRBD2	CASSMGLAGGATYNEQFF	TGTGCCAGTAGTATGGGGCTAGCGGGAGGAGCTACCTACAATGAGCAGTTCTTC
few	TRBV2	TRBJ1-5	-	CASGEGTQHF	TGTGCCAGCGGCGAAGGAACCCAGCATTTT
once	TRBV6-5	TRBJ2-7	TRBD2	CASSSSGVSSYEQYF	TGTGCCAGCAGCTCTAGCGGGGTCAGCTCCTACGAGCAGTACTTC
-	TRBV6-1	TRBJ1-3	-	CASSLSSGNTIYF	TGTGCCAGCAGTCTTAGCTCTGGAAACACCATATATTTT
-	TRBV19	TRBJ2-7	-	CASSISRAYEQYF	TGTGCCAGTAGTATTTCCAGGGCCTACGAGCAGTACTTC
-	TRBV7-9	TRBJ2-5	TRBD2	CASSEGRERPQYF	TGTGCCAGCAGCGAGGGGCGGGAGAGACCCCAGTACTTC
-	TRBV6-5	TRBJ1-1	-	CASSPETSWGTEAFF	TGTGCCAGCAGTCCCGAGACATCCTGGGGGACTGAAGCTTTCTTT
-	TRBV10-3	TRBJ1-4	-	CAISDRGGGNEKLFF	TGTGCCATCAGTGACCGGGGTGGAGGAAATGAAAAACTGTTTTTT
-	TRBV30	TRBJ2-5	-	CACSTSVETQYF	TGTGCCTGTTCGACGTCCGTGGAGACCCAGTACTTC
-	TRBV7-9	TRBJ2-7	TRBD1	CASSSQGAPNEQYF	TGTGCCAGCAGCTCTCAGGGGGCCCCGAACGAGCAGTACTTC
-	TRBV2	TRBJ1-1	-	CASKVYLDTEAFF	TGTGCCAGCAAAGTGTATTTAGACACTGAAGCTTTCTTT
-	TRBV30	TRBJ2-5	-	CAWTRGGIYQETQYF	TGTGCCTGGACGAGGGGGGGCATATACCAAGAGACCCAGTACTTC
-	TRBV6-6	TRBJ1-2	TRBD1	CASSRDRGYYGYTF	TGTGCCAGCAGTCGGGACAGGGGGTACTATGGCTACACCTTC
-	TRBV10-3	TRBJ1-2	TRBD1	CAIRGTGGVGGYTF	TGTGCCATCAGAGGGACAGGGGGCGTGGGAGGCTACACCTTC
-	TRBV5-1	TRBJ2-1	-	CASSLVPGGDYNEQFF	TGCGCCAGCAGCTTGGTGCCCGGAGGGGACTACAATGAGCAGTTCTTC
-	TRBV7-9	TRBJ2-7	-	CASSRGYSYEQYF	TGTGCCAGCAGCCGCGGCTATTCCTACGAGCAGTACTTC
-	TRBV9	TRBJ2-7	TRBD2	CASSADLAGASYEQYF	TGTGCCAGCAGCGCCGATCTAGCGGGGGCCTCCTACGAGCAGTACTTC
-	TRBV6-5	TRBJ1-1	-	CASSEQVNTEAFF	TGTGCCAGCAGCGAACAGGTTAACACTGAAGCTTTCTTT
-	TRBV7-8	TRBJ2-4	TRBD2	CASSLRLAGGPVAKNIQYF	TGTGCCAGCAGCTTGAGACTAGCGGGAGGGCCGGTTGCCAAAAACATTCAGTACTTC
-	TRBV11-2	TRBJ2-4	-	CASSSWKGSKNIQYF	TGTGCCAGCAGCTCATGGAAAGGGTCCAAAAACATTCAGTACTTC